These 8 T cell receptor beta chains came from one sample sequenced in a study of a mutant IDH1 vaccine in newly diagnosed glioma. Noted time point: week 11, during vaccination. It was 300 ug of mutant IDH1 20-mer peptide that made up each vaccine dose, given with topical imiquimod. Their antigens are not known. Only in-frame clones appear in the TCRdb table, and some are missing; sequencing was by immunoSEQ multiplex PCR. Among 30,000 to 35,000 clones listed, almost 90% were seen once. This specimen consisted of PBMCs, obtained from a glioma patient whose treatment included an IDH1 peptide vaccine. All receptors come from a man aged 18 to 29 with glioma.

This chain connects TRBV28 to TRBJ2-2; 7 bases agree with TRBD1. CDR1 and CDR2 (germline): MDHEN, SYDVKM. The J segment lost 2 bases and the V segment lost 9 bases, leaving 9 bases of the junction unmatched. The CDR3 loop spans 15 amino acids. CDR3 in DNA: TGTGCCAGTCGCCCGGACAGGCGAAACACCGGGGAGCTGTTTTTT. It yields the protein CASRPDRRNTGELFF.

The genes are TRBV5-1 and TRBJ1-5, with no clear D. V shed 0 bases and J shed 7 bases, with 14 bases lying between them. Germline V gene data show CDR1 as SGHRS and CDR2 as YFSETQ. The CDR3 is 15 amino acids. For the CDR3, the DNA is TGCGCCAGCAGCTTGGAAGACCCGTCGGGCCAGCCCCAGCATTTT. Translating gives CASSLEDPSGQPQHF.

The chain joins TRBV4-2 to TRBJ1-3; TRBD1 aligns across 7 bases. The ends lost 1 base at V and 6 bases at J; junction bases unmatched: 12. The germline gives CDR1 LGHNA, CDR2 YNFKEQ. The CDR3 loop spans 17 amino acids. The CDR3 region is CASSQVIPQGQENTIYF. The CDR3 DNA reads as TGTGCCAGCAGCCAAGTAATTCCACAGGGGCAGGAAAACACCATATATTTT.

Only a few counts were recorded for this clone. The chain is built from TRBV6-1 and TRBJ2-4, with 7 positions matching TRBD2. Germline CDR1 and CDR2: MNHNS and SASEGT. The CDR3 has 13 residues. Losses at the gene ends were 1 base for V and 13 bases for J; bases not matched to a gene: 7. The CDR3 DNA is TGTGCCAGCAGTGAAGTCCTTAGACTAGCCCAGTACTTC. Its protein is CASSEVLRLAQYF.

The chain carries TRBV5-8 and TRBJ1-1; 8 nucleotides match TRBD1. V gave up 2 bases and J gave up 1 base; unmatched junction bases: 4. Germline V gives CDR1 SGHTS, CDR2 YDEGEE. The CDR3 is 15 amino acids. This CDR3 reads CASSLSGQGNTEAFF. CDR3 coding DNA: TGTGCCAGCAGCTTATCCGGACAGGGGAACACTGAAGCTTTCTTT.

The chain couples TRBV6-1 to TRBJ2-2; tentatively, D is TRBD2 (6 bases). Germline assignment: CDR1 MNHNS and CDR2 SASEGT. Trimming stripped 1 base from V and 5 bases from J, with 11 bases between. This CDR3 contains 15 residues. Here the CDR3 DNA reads TGTGCCAGCAGTGAAGGACTAGGAGAGACCGGGGAGCTGTTTTTT. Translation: CASSEGLGETGELFF.

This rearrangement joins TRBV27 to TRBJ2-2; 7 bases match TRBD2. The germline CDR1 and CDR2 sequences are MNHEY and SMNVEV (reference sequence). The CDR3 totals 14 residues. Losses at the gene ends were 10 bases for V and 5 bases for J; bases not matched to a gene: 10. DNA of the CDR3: TGTGCCACCCCGGCGGGAGTAAGGACCGGGGAGCTGTTTTTT. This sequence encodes CATPAGVRTGELFF.

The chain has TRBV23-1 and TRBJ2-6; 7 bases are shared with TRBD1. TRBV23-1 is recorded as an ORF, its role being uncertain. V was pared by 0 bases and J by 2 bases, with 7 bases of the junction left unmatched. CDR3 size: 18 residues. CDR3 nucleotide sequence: TGCGCCAGCAGTCAATCCCCCGACAGGGTGGCTGGGGCCAACGTCCTGACTTTC. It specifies CASSQSPDRVAGANVLTF.